Below, 22 T cell receptor beta chains from the same sample are listed, as sequenced in a study of cytomegalovirus exposure and HLA in healthy donors. Clones were read by immunoSEQ multiplex PCR, and TCRdb kept only the in-frame ones, dropping some. Counted here are over 110,000 clones, around 84% occurring once; the ten biggest clones make up approximately 8.7%. The sample consisted of PBMCs. The receptor set was obtained from a man younger than 30 in good health and CMV-seropositive.

The chain employs TRBV7-9 and TRBJ2-7; 9 bases are shared with TRBD1. Germline assignment: CDR1 SEHNR and CDR2 FQNEAQ (reference sequence). This CDR3 has 15 amino acids. Trimming at V came to 5 bases and at J to 4 bases, leaving 9 bases not matched to a gene. DNA for the CDR3: TGTGCCAGCAGCCCACAGGGGGCCCCCGCTTACGAGCAGTACTTC. Protein sequence: CASSPQGAPAYEQYF.

The J gene is TRBJ2-1, the V gene TRBV7-9, with a weak D call TRBD2 (6 bases). The CDR3 contains 13 residues. V gave up 4 bases and J gave up 9 bases, with 13 bases separating them. Germline-derived CDR1 and CDR2 are SEHNR and FQNEAQ (reference sequence). The DNA of the CDR3 is TGTGCCAGCAGCTCCGAGAAGGGAGGTGAGCAGTTCTTC. It codes for CASSSEKGGEQFF.

The rearrangement uses TRBV2 and TRBJ1-1; a possible D gene is TRBD1 (5 bases). In germline, CDR1 is SNHLY, CDR2 FYNNEI. Trimming pared 5 bases from V and 5 bases from J, leaving 15 bases between. The CDR3 totals 14 residues. The CDR3, as DNA: TGTGCCAGCAGTTATCAGGGCGTATCGACTGAAGCTTTCTTT. Translated, it gives CASSYQGVSTEAFF. Combining the CDR3 with reference TRBV2 and TRBJ1-1 gives the whole variable domain EPEVTQTPSHQVTQMGQEVILRCVPISNHLYFYWYRQILGQKVEFLVSFYNNEISEKSEIFDDQFSVERPDGSNFTLKIRSTKLEDSAMYFCASSYQGVSTEAFFGQGTRLTVV.

The V and J genes are TRBV7-3 and TRBJ2-5; 10 positions agree with TRBD2. CDR3 length: 18 residues. J lost 3 bases, V lost 3 bases, and 13 bases had no gene match. Germline V gives CDR1 SGHTA, CDR2 FQGTGA. The CDR3 sequence is CASSLVGTSGMAEETQYF. For the CDR3, the DNA is TGTGCCAGCAGCTTGGTTGGCACTAGCGGGATGGCTGAAGAGACCCAGTACTTC.

The rearrangement links TRBV27 to TRBJ1-4; a weak D match, TRBD1 (5 bases). The CDR3 loop spans 14 amino acids. V lost 3 bases and J lost 2, with 7 bases in between. CDR1 and CDR2 (germline): MNHEY, SMNVEV (reference sequence). CDR3 DNA: TGTGCCAGCAGTTTTGGGGCCACTAATGAAAAACTGTTTTTT. This translates into CASSFGATNEKLFF.

This chain uses TRBV5-4 with TRBJ1-5; TRBD1 is a possible D gene (5 bases). CDR1 is SGHNT and CDR2 is YYREEE in the germline V gene (reference sequence). The ends were cut back, 3 bases at V and 8 bases at J, with 15 bases in the middle. The CDR3 is 14 residues long. The CDR3 DNA reads TGTGCCAGCAGCTCCGACAGCCACCTAGAGCCCCAGCATTTT. Protein product: CASSSDSHLEPQHF.

The chain has TRBV5-1 and TRBJ1-5, with unresolved D. The length of the CDR3 is 14 residues. V was trimmed by 0 bases and J by 4 bases, leaving 8 bases between them. The V gene's germline CDR1 is SGHRS and CDR2 YFSETQ. The CDR3 nucleotides read TGCGCCAGCAGCTTGGGTGGCCCAAATCAGCCCCAGCATTTT. Residues: CASSLGGPNQPQHF.

In regard to this clone: This CDR3 is also generated by other DNA sequences in the sample. The chain recombines TRBV9 with TRBJ1-4; D is perhaps TRBD1 (6 bases). There are 13 residues in the CDR3. Germline V lookup: CDR1 SGDLS, CDR2 YYNGEE. V dropped 7 bases and J dropped 5 bases, with 12 bases sitting between them. The CDR3 nucleotides are TGTGCCAGCGGCCGCACAGGGAATGAAAAACTGTTTTTT. Translation: CASGRTGNEKLFF.

The chain couples TRBV14 to TRBJ1-2, with 9 bases lining up with TRBD1. Germline V gene data show CDR1 as SGHDN and CDR2 as FVKESK. CDR3 size: 15 residues. The V and J ends lost 2 bases and 10 bases, in that order; junction bases with no gene match: 11. The CDR3 protein is CASSQWRGQGEVYTF. CDR3 bases: TGTGCCAGCAGCCAATGGAGGGGACAGGGAGAGGTCTACACCTTC.

V usage is TRBV27 and J usage is TRBJ1-2; 12 bases fit TRBD1. V lost 6 bases, J lost 6 bases, and 11 bases stayed unmatched. The length of the CDR3 is 16 residues. Germline CDR1 and CDR2: MNHEY and SMNVEV (reference sequence). In DNA form, the CDR3 reads TGTGCCAGCAGCTTTGGGTCCGGGACAGGGGGCAATGGCTACACCTTC. Encoded protein: CASSFGSGTGGNGYTF.

This chain joins TRBV7-9 and TRBJ1-5; TRBD1 might be the D (5 bases). Germline V gene lookup returns CDR1 SEHNR and CDR2 FQNEAQ (reference sequence). This CDR3 region has 15 residues. The ends were cut back, 0 bases at V and 5 bases at J, with 11 bases in the middle. The CDR3 bases are TGTGCCAGCAGCTTAGCGGGGGGATTGGATCAGCCCCAGCATTTT. Translated: CASSLAGGLDQPQHF.

This chain joins TRBV7-7 and TRBJ1-2; D remains ambiguous. Between the trimmed V and J ends, which lost 5 bases and 0 bases, there was a span of 16 bases. This CDR3 spans 16 amino acids. Germline CDR1 is SSHAT and CDR2 is FNYEAQ (reference sequence). This CDR3 is CASSRLPQNSNYGYTF. In DNA, the CDR3 is TGTGCCAGCAGCCGCCTCCCACAGAATTCTAACTATGGCTACACCTTC.

The gene calls are TRBV10-3 and TRBJ1-5, with TRBD1 matching over 7 bases. Germline V gene sequence: CDR1 ENHRY, CDR2 SYGVKD. There are 14 residues in the CDR3. The junction had 4 bases not matched to a gene; V was cut back by 2 bases and J by 6 bases. This chain's CDR3 is CAISENDRVQPQHF. The CDR3 DNA reads TGTGCCATCAGTGAGAACGACAGGGTTCAGCCCCAGCATTTT.

The chain employs TRBV9 and TRBJ1-4; a possible D gene is TRBD1 (6 bases). The CDR3 extends over 14 amino acids. Germline V CDR1 and CDR2: SGDLS, YYNGEE. Trimming shortened V by 4 bases and J by 8 bases, and 15 bases separated the two germline ends. The CDR3 is CASSKKYREEKLFF. The CDR3 DNA follows: TGTGCCAGCAGCAAAAAATACAGGGAAGAAAAACTGTTTTTT. Full variable domain (rest looked up from reference TRBV9 and TRBJ1-4): DSGVTQTPKHLITATGQRVTLRCSPRSGDLSVYWYQQSLDQGLQFLIQYYNGEERAKGNILERFSAQQFPDLHSELNLSSLELGDSALYFCASSKKYREEKLFFGSGTQLSVL.

The chain uses TRBV5-1 and TRBJ1-1, with a tentative D call TRBD1 (5 bases). This CDR3 contains 14 residues. The V end lost 2 bases, the J end lost 3 bases, and 11 bases lay between the germline ends. The V gene's germline CDR1 is SGHRS and CDR2 YFSETQ. The CDR3 DNA reads TGCGCCAGCAGCTTCCAGGGTTCGCACACTGAAGCTTTCTTT. Encoded protein: CASSFQGSHTEAFF.

This clone was seen more than once but under ten times. This chain uses TRBV7-9 with TRBJ2-7, with 9 bases aligning to TRBD1. CDR3 size: 15 residues. Trimming at V came to 6 bases and at J to 2 bases, leaving 8 bases not matched to a gene. The germline CDR1 and CDR2 sequences are SEHNR and FQNEAQ (reference sequence). CDR3 in DNA: TGTGCCAGCAGGACACCGGGACAGGGCCCCTACGAGCAGTACTTC. This gives the protein CASRTPGQGPYEQYF.

This chain uses TRBV11-3 with TRBJ2-3, with TRBD2 matching 10 bases. V was clipped by 0 bases and J by 5 bases; unmatched bases: 5. Germline CDR1 is SGHNT and CDR2 is YENEEA. This CDR3 has 16 residues. This chain's CDR3 is CASSLESGRARDTQYF. The CDR3 bases are TGTGCCAGCAGCTTAGAGAGCGGGAGGGCTAGAGATACGCAGTATTTT.

V gene TRBV5-1 combines with J gene TRBJ2-7, with 7 bases fitting TRBD1. The V gene end was trimmed by 5 bases and the J gene end by 0 bases; junction bases not matched to a gene: 8. The CDR3 is made up of 15 amino acids. Germline CDR1 is SGHRS and CDR2 is YFSETQ. DNA of the CDR3: TGCGCCAGCAGTTTAGCACAGGGGAGCTCCTACGAGCAGTACTTC. Its protein product is CASSLAQGSSYEQYF.

The chain uses TRBV25-1 and TRBJ1-4; no firm D call. Trimming shortened V by 4 bases and J by 7 bases, and 16 bases separated the two germline ends. The V gene's germline CDR1 is MGHDK and CDR2 SYGVNS. This CDR3 contains 15 residues. The CDR3: CASSGTTPSAEKLFF. Here the CDR3 DNA reads TGTGCCAGCAGTGGTACGACACCTTCGGCTGAAAAACTGTTTTTT.

This clone was counted between two and nine times. The J gene is TRBJ2-7, the V gene TRBV6-5; tentatively, D is TRBD2 (6 bases). The CDR3 spans 14 residues. Trimming removed 5 bases at V and 3 bases at J, with 14 bases between. CDR1 and CDR2 from the germline V gene are MNHEY and SVGAGI. The CDR3: CASSPGAAYYEQYF. The CDR3 nucleotides read TGTGCCAGCAGTCCGGGAGCGGCATACTACGAGCAGTACTTC.

This sequence joins TRBV6-1 and TRBJ2-3; the match to TRBD2 covers 13 bases. The CDR3 spans 18 residues. The V and J ends lost 4 bases and 6 bases, in that order; junction bases with no gene match: 13. Germline V CDR1 and CDR2: MNHNS, SASEGT. This CDR3 is CASSGRTSGSAQADTQYF. DNA for the CDR3: TGTGCCAGCAGTGGGAGGACTAGCGGGAGCGCTCAGGCCGATACGCAGTATTTT.

The chain joins TRBV2 to TRBJ2-1; 8 positions agree with TRBD2. In germline, CDR1 is SNHLY, CDR2 FYNNEI. The CDR3 is 15 residues long. Trimming cost V 6 bases and J 6 bases; bases outside gene matches: 10. CDR3 sequence: CASRNSGRVGNEQFF. The CDR3 nucleotides are TGTGCCAGCAGGAACAGCGGGAGAGTCGGCAATGAGCAGTTCTTC.